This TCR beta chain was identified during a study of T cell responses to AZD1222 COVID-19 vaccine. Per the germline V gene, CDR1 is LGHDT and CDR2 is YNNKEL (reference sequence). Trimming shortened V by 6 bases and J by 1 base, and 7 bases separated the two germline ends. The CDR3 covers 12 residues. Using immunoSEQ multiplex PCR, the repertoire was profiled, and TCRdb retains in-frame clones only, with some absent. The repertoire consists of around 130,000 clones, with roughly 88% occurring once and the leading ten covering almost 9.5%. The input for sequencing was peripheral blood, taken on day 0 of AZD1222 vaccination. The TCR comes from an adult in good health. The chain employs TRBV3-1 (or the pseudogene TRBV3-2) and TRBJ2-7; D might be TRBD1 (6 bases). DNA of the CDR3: TGTGCCAGCAGGGACAGATCCTACGAGCAGTACTTC. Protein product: CASRDRSYEQYF.